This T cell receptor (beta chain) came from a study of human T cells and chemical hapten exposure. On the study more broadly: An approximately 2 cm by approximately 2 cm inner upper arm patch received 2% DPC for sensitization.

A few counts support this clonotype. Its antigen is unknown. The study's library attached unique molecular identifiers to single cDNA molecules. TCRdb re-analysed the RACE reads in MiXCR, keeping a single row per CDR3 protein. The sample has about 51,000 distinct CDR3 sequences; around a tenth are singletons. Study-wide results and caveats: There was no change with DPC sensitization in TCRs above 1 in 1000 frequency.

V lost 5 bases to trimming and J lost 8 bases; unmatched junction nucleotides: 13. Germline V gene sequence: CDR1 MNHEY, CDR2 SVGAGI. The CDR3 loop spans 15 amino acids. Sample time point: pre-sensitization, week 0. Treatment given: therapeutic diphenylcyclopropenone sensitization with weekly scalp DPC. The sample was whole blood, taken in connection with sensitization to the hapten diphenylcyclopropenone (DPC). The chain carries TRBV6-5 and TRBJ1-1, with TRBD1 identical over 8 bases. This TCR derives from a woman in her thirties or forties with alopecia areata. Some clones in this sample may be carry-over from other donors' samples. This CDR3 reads CASSPTGVGETEAFF. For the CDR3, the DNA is TGTGCCAGCAGTCCGACAGGGGTGGGAGAAACCGAAGCTTTCTTT.